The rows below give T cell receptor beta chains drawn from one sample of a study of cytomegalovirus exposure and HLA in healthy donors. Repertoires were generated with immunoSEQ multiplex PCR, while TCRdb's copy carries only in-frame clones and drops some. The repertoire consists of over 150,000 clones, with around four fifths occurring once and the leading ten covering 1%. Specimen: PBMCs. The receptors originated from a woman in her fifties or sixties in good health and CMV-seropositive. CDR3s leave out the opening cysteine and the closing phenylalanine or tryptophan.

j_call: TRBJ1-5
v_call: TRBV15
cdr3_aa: ATSPDRNQPQH

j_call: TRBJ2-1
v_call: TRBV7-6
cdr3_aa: ASSLMTSSYNEQF

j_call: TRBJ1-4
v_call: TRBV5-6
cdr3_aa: ASSPTGAATNEKLF

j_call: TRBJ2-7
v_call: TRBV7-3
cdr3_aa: ASSEGTGTYEQY

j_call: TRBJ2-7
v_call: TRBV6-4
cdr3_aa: ASSDDLGDRVSG

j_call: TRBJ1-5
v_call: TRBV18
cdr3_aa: ASSADSHQPQH

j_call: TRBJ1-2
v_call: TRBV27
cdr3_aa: ASSFTWSYGYT

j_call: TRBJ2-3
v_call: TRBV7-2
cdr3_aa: ASSDLPGQGTDTQY

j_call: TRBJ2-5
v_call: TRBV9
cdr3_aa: ASSRLGRLGETQY

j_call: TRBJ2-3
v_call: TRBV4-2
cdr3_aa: ASSQEAKGAYDTQY

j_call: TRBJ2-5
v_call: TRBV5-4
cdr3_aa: ASSPRGGRWMQETQY

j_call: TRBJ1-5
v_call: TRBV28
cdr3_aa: ASGGGRGQNQPQH

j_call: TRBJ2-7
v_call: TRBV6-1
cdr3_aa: ASRGDRGLYEQY

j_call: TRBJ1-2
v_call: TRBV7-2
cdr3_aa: ASSFGGTGSPYGYT

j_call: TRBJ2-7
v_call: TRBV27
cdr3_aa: ASGGQSSYEQY

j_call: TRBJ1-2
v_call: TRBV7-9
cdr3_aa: ASSLGSGGYGYT

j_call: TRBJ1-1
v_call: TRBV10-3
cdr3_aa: AISVGQGEVEAF

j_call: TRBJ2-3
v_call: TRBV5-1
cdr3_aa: ASSPGLAGTDTQY

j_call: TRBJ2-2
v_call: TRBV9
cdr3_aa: ASSVVSSGITGELF

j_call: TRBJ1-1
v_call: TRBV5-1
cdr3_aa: ASTWEGDTEAF

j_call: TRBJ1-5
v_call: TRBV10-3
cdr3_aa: AISEGSGVEPQH

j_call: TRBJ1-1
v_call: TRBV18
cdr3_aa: ASSPRSGNTEAF

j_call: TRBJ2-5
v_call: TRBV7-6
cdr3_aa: ASSFLETQY

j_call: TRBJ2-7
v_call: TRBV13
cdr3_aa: ASSLRSSYEQY

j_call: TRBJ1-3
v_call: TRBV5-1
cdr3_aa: ASSFQGASFSGNTIY

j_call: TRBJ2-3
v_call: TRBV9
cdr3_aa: ASSGGGGTSKDTQY

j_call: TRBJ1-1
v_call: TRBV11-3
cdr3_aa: ASSARQGRTEAF

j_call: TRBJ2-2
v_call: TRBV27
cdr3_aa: ASSFRQGSSTGELF